The 20 T cell receptor beta chains reported below all come from one sample, sequenced in a study of T cell responses to AZD1222 COVID-19 vaccine. Profiled with immunoSEQ multiplex PCR; TCRdb holds only in-frame clones, not every one. The table includes some 160,000 clones, 92% detected once. The sequencing here drew on peripheral blood, taken on day 0 of AZD1222 vaccination. These TCRs come from an adult in good health.

In this sample, this clone turned up once. This chain uses TRBV4-1 with TRBJ1-1; D is ambiguous. The CDR3 spans 16 residues. The germline V gene has CDR1 MGHRA and CDR2 YSYEKL. V lost 0 bases, J lost 1 base, and 12 bases lay in between. CDR3 nucleotide sequence: TGCGCCAGCAGCCAAGATGAAAGGCTTCGGAACACTGAAGCTTTCTTT. Its translation: CASSQDERLRNTEAFF.

This clone occurred once. This sequence joins TRBV3-1 (or the pseudogene TRBV3-2) and TRBJ1-1, with TRBD1 as a possible D gene (5 bases). Trimming cost V 0 bases and J 5 bases, with 10 bases left between them. Germline V CDR1 and CDR2: LGHDT, YNNKEL (reference sequence). This CDR3 comprises 14 residues. The chain's CDR3 is CASSQEPGSTEAFF. Written as DNA, the CDR3 is TGTGCCAGCAGCCAAGAACCAGGGAGTACTGAAGCTTTCTTT.

The chain is built from TRBV9 and TRBJ1-2; 7 bases fit TRBD1. The CDR3 runs 16 residues. Germline V lookup: CDR1 SGDLS, CDR2 YYNGEE. Trimming removed 4 bases from V and 4 bases from J; junction bases left unmatched: 13. The CDR3 DNA follows: TGTGCCAGCAGCCCCCGGATAAGGGGGCAGGGCTATGGCTACACCTTC. Translating it yields CASSPRIRGQGYGYTF.

This clone rates as medium-sized. The chain couples TRBV19 to TRBJ2-1; 8 nucleotides align to TRBD2. The CDR3 extends over 14 amino acids. Germline V gene data show CDR1 as LNHDA and CDR2 as SQIVND (reference sequence). V shed 10 bases and J 10 bases; nucleotides not matched to a gene: 15. The CDR3 coding sequence is TGTGCCACCAGTCTACAGGGTAGCGGGACCGAGCAGTTCTTC. This sequence encodes CATSLQGSGTEQFF. The full variable domain, rest sourced from reference TRBV19 and TRBJ2-1, is DGGITQSPKYLFRKEGQNVTLSCEQNLNHDAMYWYRQDPGQGLRLIYYSQIVNDFQKGDIAEGYSVSREKKESFPLTVTSAQKNPTAFYLCATSLQGSGTEQFFGPGTRLTVL.

This clone has more than one count but fewer than ten. The chain is built from TRBV7-9 and TRBJ2-7, with D maybe TRBD2 (6 bases). The V gene's germline CDR1 is SEHNR and CDR2 FQNEAQ (reference sequence). The CDR3 consists of 16 residues. The ends were cut back, 1 base at V and 5 bases at J, with 18 bases in the middle. The CDR3: CASSLGWVGGENEQYF. The CDR3, as DNA: TGTGCCAGCAGCTTAGGGTGGGTCGGGGGAGAGAACGAGCAGTACTTC.

The rearrangement joins TRBV27 to TRBJ1-2; 7 nucleotides align to TRBD1. The CDR3 runs to 15 residues. Germline V gene sequence: CDR1 MNHEY, CDR2 SMNVEV (reference sequence). After removal of 5 bases from V and 0 bases from J, the junction contained 6 bases not matched to a gene. As DNA, the CDR3 is TGTGCCAGCAGTCCAGAGACAGGGCCTAACTATGGCTACACCTTC. This sequence encodes CASSPETGPNYGYTF.

J is TRBJ2-1 and V is TRBV10-2; D assignment may be TRBD1 or TRBD2 (5 bases each). Germline V gives CDR1 WSHSY, CDR2 SAAADI. The ends were cut back, 4 bases at V and 2 bases at J, with 9 bases in the middle. This CDR3 is built from 14 residues. CDR3 bases: TGCGCCAGCAGTGTAAGGGGAGCCTACAATGAGCAGTTCTTC. Amino acid sequence: CASSVRGAYNEQFF.

The gene calls are TRBV5-6 and TRBJ1-2; D remains unclear. The V and J ends lost 4 bases and 8 bases respectively, with 15 bases between them. The CDR3 length is 13 residues. The germline V gene has CDR1 SGHDT and CDR2 YYEEEE. The DNA for the CDR3 is TGTGCCAGCAGCCCCGGGTCCTTAGGGGGCTACACCTTC. Translated: CASSPGSLGGYTF. Supplemented by reference TRBV5-6 and TRBJ1-2, the full variable domain reads DAGVTQSPTHLIKTRGQQVTLRCSPKSGHDTVSWYQQALGQGPQFIFQYYEEEERQRGNFPDRFSGHQFPNYSSELNVNALLLGDSALYLCASSPGSLGGYTFGSGTRLTVV.

The V and J genes are TRBV29-1 and TRBJ2-3; possibly TRBD2 for D (6 bases). In germline, CDR1 is SQVTM, CDR2 ANQGSEA. This CDR3 has 14 amino acids. V was trimmed by 6 bases and J by 1 base, leaving 14 bases between them. The CDR3 DNA follows: TGCAGCGTCTCCCGGGACTCCCGCACAGATACGCAGTATTTT. Translation gives CSVSRDSRTDTQYF.

The chain employs TRBV15 and TRBJ1-5; D is unresolved. Deletions cut 1 base from V and 0 bases from J, with 7 bases between. This CDR3 has 15 residues. CDR1 and CDR2 from the germline V gene are LNHNV and YYDKDF (reference sequence). In DNA form, the CDR3 reads TGTGCCACCAGCAGAGCGTTTAATAGCAATCAGCCCCAGCATTTT. Translated: CATSRAFNSNQPQHF.

The V gene is TRBV21-1, the J gene TRBJ2-5; TRBD2 is the table's D call and was not checked against the DNA. TRBV21-1 is listed as a pseudogene. This CDR3 contains 14 residues. The DNA for the CDR3 is TGTGCCAGCAGCTTCCACGGCGGTGGAGAGACCCAGTACTTC. Its protein product is CASSFHGGGETQYF.

The CDR3 spells CASSIDARGVYGYTF. As DNA, the CDR3 is TGTGCCAGTAGTATAGATGCGCGGGGCGTCTATGGCTACACCTTC. The J gene is TRBJ1-2, the V gene TRBV19; D is possibly TRBD1 (5 bases). Germline V gene data show CDR1 as LNHDA and CDR2 as SQIVND (reference sequence). This CDR3 is 15 amino acids long. Trimming cost V 0 bases and J 4 bases, with 12 bases left between them.

The chain uses TRBV19 and TRBJ1-1; 10 nucleotides match TRBD1. In germline, CDR1 is LNHDA, CDR2 SQIVND (reference sequence). J gave up 0 bases and V 9 bases, and 7 bases lay outside the gene matches. This CDR3 spans 15 amino acids. CDR3 nucleotides: TGTGCCAGCCGGGACAGGGGTTCCCTGAACACTGAAGCTTTCTTT. Encoded protein: CASRDRGSLNTEAFF.

This chain joins TRBV20-1 and TRBJ2-1; D call uncertain. The germline V and J ends were trimmed by 3 bases and 6 bases, with 12 bases remaining between them. CDR1 DFQATT and CDR2 SNEGSKA come from the germline V gene (reference sequence). This CDR3 contains 13 residues. CDR3 region: CSASASAGNEQFF. The CDR3 nucleotides read TGCAGTGCTAGTGCCAGCGCCGGCAATGAGCAGTTCTTC.

This sequence joins TRBV6-5 and TRBJ1-1, with D possibly being TRBD1 (5 bases). Germline V lookup: CDR1 MNHEY, CDR2 SVGAGI. This CDR3 contains 14 residues. V was shortened by 5 bases and J by 11 bases, with 21 bases between the two germline ends. The chain's CDR3 is CASSTRGTHSTAFF. In DNA, the CDR3 is TGTGCCAGCAGTACCCGGGGGACCCACTCCACGGCTTTCTTT.

The chain carries TRBV19 and TRBJ1-6, with 9 bases that match TRBD1. Germline V gene data show CDR1 as LNHDA and CDR2 as SQIVND (reference sequence). The V gene end was trimmed by 5 bases and the J gene end by 7 bases; junction bases not matched to a gene: 12. The CDR3 runs to 17 residues. CDR3 in DNA: TGTGCCAGTAGTCGGAACATCCCGGGACAGGGAAATTCACCCCTCCACTTT. This codes for CASSRNIPGQGNSPLHF.

The rearrangement joins TRBV9 to TRBJ1-4, with TRBD1 identical over 7 bases. V was clipped by 4 bases and J by 0 bases; unmatched bases: 3. The CDR3 runs to 15 residues. Germline CDR1 reads SGDLS; CDR2 reads YYNGEE. In DNA, the CDR3 is TGTGCCAGCAGCCCAGGGGGTGCAACTAATGAAAAACTGTTTTTT. Translating gives CASSPGGATNEKLFF.

The J gene is TRBJ2-7, the V gene TRBV19, with 8 nucleotides matching TRBD2. The V gene end was trimmed by 7 bases and the J gene end by 6 bases; junction bases not matched to a gene: 8. The CDR3 extends over 13 amino acids. Germline V lookup: CDR1 LNHDA, CDR2 SQIVND (reference sequence). The CDR3 DNA follows: TGTGCCAGTACGGGAGGGGCATGGGGCGAGCAGTACTTC. Its translation: CASTGGAWGEQYF.

The chain employs TRBV9 and TRBJ1-3; D is possibly TRBD1 (5 bases). Trimming cost V 4 bases and J 0 bases, with 11 bases left between them. The CDR3 is 15 amino acids. CDR1 is SGDLS and CDR2 is YYNGEE in the germline V gene. The CDR3 spells CASSSDSTSGNTIYF. Written as DNA, the CDR3 is TGTGCCAGCAGCAGCGACAGCACCTCTGGAAACACCATATATTTT. Looking up the rest from reference TRBV9 and TRBJ1-3 gives the full variable domain: DSGVTQTPKHLITATGQRVTLRCSPRSGDLSVYWYQQSLDQGLQFLIQYYNGEERAKGNILERFSAQQFPDLHSELNLSSLELGDSALYFCASSSDSTSGNTIYFGEGSWLTVV.

The chain recombines TRBV6-5 with TRBJ2-7; D is possibly TRBD1 (6 bases). The V and J ends lost 4 bases and 9 bases respectively, with 16 bases between them. This CDR3 region has 13 residues. The germline CDR1 and CDR2 sequences are MNHEY and SVGAGI. The CDR3 region has the DNA TGTGCCAGCAGTTCCGGGACAACCTCGGGGCAGTACTTC. Translation: CASSSGTTSGQYF.